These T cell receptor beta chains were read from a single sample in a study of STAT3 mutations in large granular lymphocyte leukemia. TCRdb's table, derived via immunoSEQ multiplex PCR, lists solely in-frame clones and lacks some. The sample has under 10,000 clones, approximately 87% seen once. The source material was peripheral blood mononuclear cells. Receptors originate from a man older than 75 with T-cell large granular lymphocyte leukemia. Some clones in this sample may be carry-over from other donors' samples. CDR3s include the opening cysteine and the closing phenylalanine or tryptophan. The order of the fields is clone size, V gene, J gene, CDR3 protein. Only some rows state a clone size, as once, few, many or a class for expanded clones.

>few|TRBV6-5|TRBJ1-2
CASSYGQNYGYTF
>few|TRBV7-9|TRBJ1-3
CASSLLGARVDTIYF
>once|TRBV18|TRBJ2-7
CASSLPTTDYEQYF
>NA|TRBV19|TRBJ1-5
CASSTGFGGGNQPQHF
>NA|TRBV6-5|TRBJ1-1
CASSKGDKAFF
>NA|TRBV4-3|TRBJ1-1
CASSQTVLETSAFF
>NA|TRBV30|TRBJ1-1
CAWSTWGGASTEAFF
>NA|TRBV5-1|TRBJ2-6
CASSLRTGEETGANVLTF
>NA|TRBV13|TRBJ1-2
CASSSGQGGGYTF
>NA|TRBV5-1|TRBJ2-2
CASSWAGTGFSGELFF
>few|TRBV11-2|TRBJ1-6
CASGGGSYNSPLHF
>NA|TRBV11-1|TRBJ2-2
CASSERDRNTGELFF
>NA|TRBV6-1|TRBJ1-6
CASRQGYNSPLHF
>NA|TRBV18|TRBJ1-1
CASSRGGNTEAFF
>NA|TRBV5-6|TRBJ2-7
CASSGNRLSYEQYF
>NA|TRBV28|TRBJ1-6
CASSLPGQPLHF
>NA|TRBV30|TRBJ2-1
CAWIPGYNEQFF
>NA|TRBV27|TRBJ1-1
CASPFRGLEVTEAFF
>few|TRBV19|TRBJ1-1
CASSRGRLNTEAFF
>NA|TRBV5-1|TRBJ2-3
CASSLELEAPQYF
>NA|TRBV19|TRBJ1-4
CASSPPGSRDEKLFF
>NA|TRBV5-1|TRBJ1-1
CASTLDTVNTEAFF
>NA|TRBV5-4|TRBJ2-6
CASSPQSGANVLTF